The subject of this entry is one T cell receptor beta chain. Amplification yielded TCR beta CDR3 regions, with RNA transcripts as the source. HTBI primers drove first-round RT-PCR of the TCR CDR3. One entry per CDR3 protein, called by TCRdb with MiXCR from the multiplex PCR reads. The table lists roughly 420,000 distinct CDR3 sequences, approximately 14% of them singletons. There are 17 residues in the CDR3. V shed 1 base and J 0 bases; nucleotides not matched to a gene: 5. Per germline, CDR1 SGHTS and CDR2 YDEGEE. Graves' hyperthyroidism is called stable when ophthalmopathy does not progress within 18 months. Patients were excluded because of uncontrolled infection, other autoimmune disease, pregnancy or lactation. This record belongs to a study of T cells in Graves' hyperthyroidism and ophthalmopathy.

V usage is TRBV5-8 and J usage is TRBJ2-3; the match to TRBD2 covers 10 bases. Sequenced sample: blood. This receptor was identified in a woman between 18 and 29 years old with Graves' hyperthyroidism. CDR3 region: CASSLSRTSGSTDTQYF. The CDR3 bases are TGTGCCAGCAGCTTGTCCCGGACTAGCGGAAGCACAGATACGCAGTATTTT. Full variable domain (missing parts from reference TRBV5-8 and TRBJ2-3): EAGVTQSPTHLIKTRGQQATLRCSPISGHTSVYWYQQALGLGLQFLLWYDEGEERNRGNFPPRFSGRQFPNYSSELNVNALELEDSALYLCASSLSRTSGSTDTQYFGPGTRLTVL.